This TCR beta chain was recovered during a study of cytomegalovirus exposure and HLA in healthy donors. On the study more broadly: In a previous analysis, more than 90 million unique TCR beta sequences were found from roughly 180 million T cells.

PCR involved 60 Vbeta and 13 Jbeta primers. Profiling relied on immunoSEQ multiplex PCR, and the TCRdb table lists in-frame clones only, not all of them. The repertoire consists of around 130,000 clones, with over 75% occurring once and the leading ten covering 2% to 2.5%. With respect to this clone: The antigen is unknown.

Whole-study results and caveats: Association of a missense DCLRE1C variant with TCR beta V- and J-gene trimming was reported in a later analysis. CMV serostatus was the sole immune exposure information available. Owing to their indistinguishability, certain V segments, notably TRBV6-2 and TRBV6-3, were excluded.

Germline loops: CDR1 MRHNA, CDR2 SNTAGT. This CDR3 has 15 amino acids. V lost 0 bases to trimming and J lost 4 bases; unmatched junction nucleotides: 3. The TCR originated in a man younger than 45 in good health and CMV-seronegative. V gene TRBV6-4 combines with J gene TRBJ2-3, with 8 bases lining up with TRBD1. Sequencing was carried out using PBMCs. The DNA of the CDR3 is TGTGCCAGCAGTGACTCAGACAGGGGCTCAGATACGCAGTATTTT. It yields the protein CASSDSDRGSDTQYF.